This T cell receptor (beta chain) was sequenced for a study of blood T cell repertoires in COVID-19. On the study more broadly: Samples came from the United States, Italy and Spain, spanning acute and convalescent COVID-19.

Profiled with immunoSEQ multiplex PCR; TCRdb holds only in-frame clones, not every one. Of approximately 60,000 clones in the sample, about four fifths are singletons; the top ten hold approximately 3.4%. This CDR3 has 15 amino acids. V was pared by 6 bases and J by 4 bases, with 7 bases of the junction left unmatched. Germline assignment: CDR1 SGDLS and CDR2 YYNGEE. This rearrangement joins TRBV9 to TRBJ2-2, with 9 bases matching TRBD2. The receptor was isolated from a woman aged 80 or over with acute or convalescent COVID-19. The sample was peripheral blood. The CDR3 here is CASTPGLAGTGELFF. CDR3 sequence (DNA): TGTGCCAGCACCCCGGGACTAGCAGGCACCGGGGAGCTGTTTTTT. Filled out from reference TRBV9 and TRBJ2-2, the complete variable domain reads DSGVTQTPKHLITATGQRVTLRCSPRSGDLSVYWYQQSLDQGLQFLIQYYNGEERAKGNILERFSAQQFPDLHSELNLSSLELGDSALYFCASTPGLAGTGELFFGEGSRLTVL.